A single sample gave rise to the 20 T cell receptor beta chains below, sequenced in a study of blood T cells in healthy people across ages. The authors ran a second PCR of 7 to 11 cycles using a sample-barcoded 5' primer and a J-beta primer mix. Each CDR3 protein is one row after TCRdb ran MiXCR on the 5' RACE reads. The table records 1.2 million to 1.5 million distinct CDR3 sequences, about 40% of them present only once. Sequenced sample: blood. The receptors were sampled from a woman under 30 in good health.

In its sample, this clonotype was seen a few times. The rearrangement uses TRBV12-3 or TRBV12-4 and TRBJ2-5; D gene ambiguous. CDR3 size: 12 residues. V gave up 5 bases and J gave up 4 bases, with 8 bases separating them. CDR3 amino acids: CASSRMSETQYF. In nucleotides, the CDR3 is TGTGCCAGCAGTAGGATGTCAGAGACCCAGTACTTC.

The gene calls are TRBV12-3 or TRBV12-4 and TRBJ2-3, with TRBD1 matching over 8 bases. Losses at the gene ends were 7 bases for V and 0 bases for J; bases not matched to a gene: 6. CDR3 length equals 15 residues. DNA for the CDR3: TGTGCCAGCACAGCGCGACAGGGGAGCACAGATACGCAGTATTTT. Translating gives CASTARQGSTDTQYF.

The J gene is TRBJ1-5, the V gene TRBV12-5; no reliable D call. Germline V lookup: CDR1 LGHNT, CDR2 FRNRAP. CDR3 size: 16 residues. V lost 1 base and J lost 0, with 10 bases in between. The CDR3 DNA reads TGTGCTAGTGGTTTGGGACATCTTTATAGCAATCAGCCCCAGCATTTT. It codes for CASGLGHLYSNQPQHF. The variable domain in full, completed from reference TRBV12-5 and TRBJ1-5, reads DARVTQTPRHKVTEMGQEVTMRCQPILGHNTVFWYRQTMMQGLELLAYFRNRAPLDDSGMPKDRFSAEMPDATLATLKIQPSEPRDSAVYFCASGLGHLYSNQPQHFGDGTRLSIL.

The genes are TRBV20-1 and TRBJ2-7; 14 bases are a match to TRBD2. The CDR3 runs 15 residues. Germline loops: CDR1 DFQATT, CDR2 SNEGSKA (reference sequence). The junction had 5 bases not matched to a gene; V was cut back by 0 bases and J by 7 bases. CDR3 residues: CSARETSGRAWEQYF. DNA of the CDR3: TGCAGTGCTAGAGAGACTAGCGGGAGGGCCTGGGAGCAGTACTTC.

For the CDR3, the DNA is TGTGCCAGCAGCTTAGCCCCATTAGGCTCTGGGGCCAACGTCCTGACTTTC. This codes for CASSLAPLGSGANVLTF. This rearrangement joins TRBV7-2 to TRBJ2-6; D unresolved. The V end lost 0 bases, the J end lost 0 bases, and 9 bases lay between the germline ends. CDR1 is SGHTA and CDR2 is FQGNSA in the germline V gene. CDR3 length: 17 amino acids.

CDR3 residues: CASSASSEGSTDTQYF. CDR3 sequence (DNA): TGTGCCAGCAGCGCCTCCAGCGAGGGGAGCACAGATACGCAGTATTTT. This chain connects TRBV9 to TRBJ2-3; possibly TRBD1 or TRBD2 for D (5 bases each). V lost 3 bases and J lost 0, with 14 bases in between. Germline CDR1 SGDLS, CDR2 YYNGEE. There are 16 residues in the CDR3.

This clonotype was detected a few times. The chain uses TRBV27 and TRBJ1-2, with D possibly being TRBD1 (6 bases). Germline CDR1 and CDR2: MNHEY and SMNVEV (reference sequence). V was cut by 6 bases and J by 6 bases, with 14 bases left in between. The CDR3 has 13 residues. DNA for the CDR3: TGTGCCAGCAGAAGAACAGGGATGGATGGCTACACCTTC. Translated, it gives CASRRTGMDGYTF.

The chain is built from TRBV12-3 or TRBV12-4 and TRBJ2-6; 11 bases match TRBD1. The V and J ends lost 6 bases and 3 bases, in that order; junction bases with no gene match: 13. The CDR3 runs to 19 residues. In DNA form, the CDR3 reads TGTGCCAGCAGCATACCGGGACAGGGGGGTTATTATGGGGCCAACGTCCTGACTTTC. Protein product: CASSIPGQGGYYGANVLTF.

This sequence joins TRBV2 and TRBJ1-2; maybe TRBD1 (6 bases). Trimming took off 5 bases at V and 4 bases at J, with 20 bases between the two ends. Germline values: CDR1 SNHLY, CDR2 FYNNEI. CDR3 size: 16 residues. The CDR3 DNA reads TGTGCCAGCAGTCGGGAAGACGGGGGCTTGATCTATGGCTACACCTTC. Translation gives CASSREDGGLIYGYTF.

This clonotype has at least ten counts. V is TRBV29-1 and J is TRBJ2-7; TRBD1 is a possible D gene (6 bases). The germline V gene encodes CDR1 SQVTM and CDR2 ANQGSEA. CDR3 length equals 13 residues. V lost 6 bases and J lost 0, with 12 bases in between. The CDR3 sequence: CSVSGQSSYEQYF. The CDR3 DNA is TGCAGCGTGTCCGGACAGTCCTCCTACGAGCAGTACTTC.

The chain uses TRBV12-3 or TRBV12-4 and TRBJ1-4, with 9 bases fitting TRBD1. The CDR3 has 20 amino acids. With V trimmed by 5 bases and J by 0 bases, 16 bases remained unmatched. The DNA for the CDR3 is TGTGCCAGCAGTCCCCCTCGAACAGGGGGCAAGAGGGCAACTAATGAAAAACTGTTTTTT. Translated: CASSPPRTGGKRATNEKLFF.

This chain connects TRBV6-5 to TRBJ1-2, with a tentative D call TRBD1 (6 bases). Germline V lookup: CDR1 MNHEY, CDR2 SVGAGI. The V and J ends lost 5 bases and 0 bases respectively, with 13 bases between them. The CDR3 has 15 residues. This CDR3 reads CASSLDRPSNYGYTF. CDR3 nucleotide sequence: TGTGCCAGCAGTCTGGACAGACCTTCTAACTATGGCTACACCTTC.

The chain carries TRBV6-1 and TRBJ2-3; D gene ambiguous. The CDR3 is 16 amino acids. The germline V and J ends were trimmed by 2 bases and 2 bases, with 14 bases remaining between them. Germline CDR1 reads MNHNS; CDR2 reads SASEGT. Here the CDR3 DNA reads TGTGCCAGCAGTGAATTTGTTGTGGGAAACACAGATACGCAGTATTTT. It is translated as CASSEFVVGNTDTQYF.

This clonotype was seen a few times. The chain recombines TRBV10-3 with TRBJ2-5, with D tentatively TRBD1 or TRBD2 (5 bases each). Germline assignment: CDR1 ENHRY and CDR2 SYGVKD. This CDR3 contains 13 residues. The V end lost 1 base, the J end lost 4 bases, and 7 bases lay between the germline ends. DNA of the CDR3: TGTGCCATCAGTGAGTTTGGGGGAGAGACCCAGTACTTC. This gives the protein CAISEFGGETQYF.

This chain links TRBV12-3 or TRBV12-4 with TRBJ2-5, with D perhaps TRBD1 (6 bases). V lost 10 bases to trimming and J lost 0 bases, with 12 bases between them. There are 13 residues in the CDR3. Here the CDR3 DNA reads TGTGCCAACCTGCGACAGGACCAAGAGACCCAGTACTTC. Protein: CANLRQDQETQYF.

The chain employs TRBV20-1 and TRBJ1-2, with 11 bases identical to TRBD1. CDR3 length: 13 amino acids. From germline, CDR1 is DFQATT and CDR2 SNEGSKA (reference sequence). J lost 7 bases, V lost 6 bases, and 7 bases had no gene match. For the CDR3, the DNA is TGCAGTGCCCGGACAGGGGGCCTCGGTGGCTACACCTTC. This codes for CSARTGGLGGYTF.

This clonotype appeared a few times. The chain combines TRBV4-2 with TRBJ2-3; the match to TRBD2 covers 14 bases. The CDR3 sequence is 15 residues long. Germline V gene lookup returns CDR1 LGHNA and CDR2 YNFKEQ. The ends lost 4 bases at V and 5 bases at J; junction bases unmatched: 2. CDR3 nucleotide sequence: TGTGCCAGCAGCCGACTAGCGGGAGGGATAGATACGCAGTATTTT. Its protein is CASSRLAGGIDTQYF.

The chain recombines TRBV6-5 with TRBJ2-7; possible D gene TRBD1, 6 bases. Germline V gene sequence: CDR1 MNHEY, CDR2 SVGAGI. V was trimmed by 0 bases and J by 0 bases, leaving 15 bases between them. The CDR3 consists of 17 residues. The CDR3 here is CASSYSPDRFYSYEQYF. The CDR3, as DNA: TGTGCCAGCAGTTACTCGCCCGACAGGTTCTACTCCTACGAGCAGTACTTC.

As regards this clonotype: A clone one base away is much larger, so this may be a read error. The chain combines TRBV10-3 with TRBJ2-7; 12 nucleotides line up with TRBD2. V lost 7 bases to trimming and J lost 7 bases; unmatched junction nucleotides: 11. CDR3 length: 15 residues. Germline CDR1 ENHRY, CDR2 SYGVKD. The CDR3 coding sequence is TGTGCCATCATGCCCCTAGCGGGGGGGCCCACTGAGCAGTACTTC. Its translation is CAIMPLAGGPTEQYF.

The chain has TRBV20-1 and TRBJ2-2; D unclear. The V end lost 2 bases, the J end lost 0 bases, and 4 bases lay between the germline ends. From germline, CDR1 is DFQATT and CDR2 SNEGSKA (reference sequence). This CDR3 is 13 amino acids long. This chain's CDR3 is CSARWTNTGELFF. CDR3 nucleotide sequence: TGCAGTGCTAGATGGACGAACACCGGGGAGCTGTTTTTT.